This T cell receptor beta chain was profiled in a study of regulatory T cells in long-lasting Graves disease. Study outcomes and limitations: The study found TRBV28, TRBJ1-2 and TRBJ2-5 favored in persistent disease. With 2,500 to 3,500 shared public clonotypes, persistent patients exceeded new patients, who shared roughly 920.

Time point reported: newly diagnosed GD, antithyroid drugs for less than 3 months. There was RNA extracted from PBMCs, and the TCR library was made from it. iRepertoire HTBI primers and Arm-PCR of CDR3 regions built TCR beta libraries. TCRdb re-analysed the multiplex PCR reads in MiXCR, keeping a single row per CDR3 protein. Of approximately 480,000 distinct CDR3 sequences in the sample, roughly 15% are singletons; the top ten hold 9.5% to 15%. The CDR3 contains 12 residues. V shed 7 bases and J shed 11 bases, with 12 bases lying between them. Germline V CDR1 and CDR2: LGHNT, FRNRAP. This clonotype has just a few counts. The antigen is unknown. Separately, the same data were catalogued under a study of T cells in Graves' hyperthyroidism and ophthalmopathy. That paper notes: Expanded thyroid clonotypes (above 0.001) were mostly also found in blood.

This clonotype was obtained from a man aged 35 to 55 with Graves disease. This specimen consisted of peripheral blood mononuclear cells (PBMCs), obtained at new diagnosis, from a patient treated with antithyroid drugs. V usage is TRBV12-5 and J usage is TRBJ1-6; D gene ambiguous. For the CDR3, the DNA is TGTGCTAGTGCCCTTTTAACGACACCCCTCCACTTT. Residues: CASALLTTPLHF.